This TCR beta chain stems from a study of shared clonotypes between healthy human individuals (dated by TCRdb to between 2020 and 2021). For context, the study as a whole: The cohort comprised a couple of women and a few men aged 18 to 49 years. Libraries were prepared and TCR repertoires were sequenced by different laboratories using diverse techniques, in order to increase sequencing depth and limit assay-specific biases. To estimate repertoire size and how much clonotypes are shared between individuals, the study performed deep sequencing of blood TCR repertoires from roughly five healthy adults. Leukapheresis yielded between about 0.85 and 9 billion PBMCs per donor. Per donor, three plates each were used for CD4 naive and CD4 memory, two for CD8 naive, and one for CD8 memory. What the study reported, not specific to this receptor: Sampling was restricted to blood, and TCR repertoires in tissues likely differ from the TCR repertoires found in blood. Around 5.4% of naive CD4, 3.5% of naive CD8, approximately 2% of memory CD4, and about 0.4% of memory CD8 clonotypes were shared across a few donors. Larger estimated clonotype richness was generally found for naive subsets than for memory subsets. Because the study included only a small number of donors, the genetic and exposure-history diversity represented was limited. Rarefaction of sorted-subset datasets indicated incomplete sequencing despite the large sequencing depth. Higher generation probabilities were observed for clonotypes shared by all four sorted-subset donors than for non-shared clonotypes. Based on pairwise subsampling, the degree of clonotype sharing among donors was expected to be affected by sequencing depth.

CDR1 and CDR2 were assigned from the germline V gene (reference sequence) as LNHDA and SQIVND. The CDR3 has 13 amino acids, counting the end cysteine and phenylalanine. The sequence is cut down to CDR3 DNA, 39 bases in frame from base 1. A distance of 20 bases separates the germline ends of V and J, which lose 7 bases and 16 bases respectively. Using the deep immunoSEQ assay, multiplex PCR amplified TCR CDR3 regions from genomic DNA. Extracted genomic DNA from each cell subset was distributed evenly across all wells of several immunoSEQ 96-well plates, and each plate was treated as a replicate. For sorted subsets, roughly 0.2 ug genomic DNA, equal to about 30,000 T cell genomes, was loaded into each replicate PCR. Purified libraries were quantified with a Qubit 3.0 fluorometer, sized on a Bioanalyzer 2100, and re-quantified with the KAPA Library Quantification kit. Every immunoSEQ 96-well plate was sequenced on a dedicated single-read 150-cycle Illumina NextSeq 550 flow cell. In the source study's methods: The immunoSEQ output contained only junctional sequences without quality scores, so filtering could not match that applied to full-length reads. To assign V/J genes and CDR3, sequences were annotated using PyIR, a Python wrapper for IgBLAST v1.9, with IMGT germline references. Reads were filtered out if the reads had weak V/J assignments (E-value above 1e-6), no CDR3, stop codons, out-of-frame junctions, or ambiguous translated residues. V3J clonotypes were defined as sequences sharing an identical inferred V gene, J gene, and CDR3 amino acid sequence. Percentage overlap between repertoires was calculated by dividing the number of shared unique clonotypes by the size of the smaller repertoire. Richness of each repertoire was evaluated using RTK rarefaction, the Chao1 estimator, and Recon v2.1 estimates of unobserved clonotypes. For all TCRbeta clonotypes obtained by the gDNA method from a few donors, generation probabilities were computed with OLGA. Here the immuneACCESS table is served through TCRdb, limited to in-frame sequences with V and J called. Missing clones are a known gap in these copies; in checked studies unresolved V genes cover under half, and the rest lacks a known reason. V and J calls and clone size are given by that table; D and trimming were obtained from the DNA. Here the sample has over 2 million clones; 85% to 95% occur a single time. 1% to 1.3% of the sample is taken by the ten largest.

CD8 naive samples were CD45RO-negative cells positively selected for CCR7, giving a CD45RA+CCR7+ population that excluded TemRA cells. The donors were healthy, HIV-negative adults with no recently reported acute infections or vaccinations. Only Caucasian adults living in Nashville, Tennessee, USA were represented among the donors. After blood collection by leukapheresis, PBMCs were isolated using Ficoll-Histopaque density gradient centrifugation and then cryopreserved in the vapor phase of liquid nitrogen. Purity and quantity of every magnetically sorted T cell population were checked by analytical flow cytometry. Genomic DNA was isolated from every sorted fraction and measured by UV absorbance on a Nanodrop 2000c. Worth noting for this clone: What antigen it recognizes has not been identified. Nothing much larger sits one base from this clone, and base qualities are not available.

The TCR sequence derives from a man younger than 35 in good health. Sequencing input: naive CD8+ T cells sorted from blood. The meaning of the sample's cell subset or site label: CD45RA+CCR7+. Rearrangement joined TRBV19 to TRBJ1-6, with a tentative D gene TRBD1 over 6 matching bases. The CDR3 in this case is CASKARDTEPLHF. The DNA is TGTGCCAGTAAAGCGCGGGACACGGAACCGCTCCACTTT. Extended through the reference TRBV19 and TRBJ1-6 proteins, this CDR3 yields the full variable domain: DGGITQSPKYLFRKEGQNVTLSCEQNLNHDAMYWYRQDPGQGLRLIYYSQIVNDFQKGDIAEGYSVSREKKESFPLTVTSAQKNPTAFYLCASKARDTEPLHFGNGTRLTVT.